This T cell receptor (beta chain) was documented in a study of cytomegalovirus exposure and HLA in healthy donors. Study-level points and caveats: Previously analyzed data showed that most TCR beta V segments were productive at a frequency of about 90% or about 30%. CMV serostatus was the only recorded immune exposure for donors. The majority of CMV-associated TCR beta chains were reported as apparently HLA-restricted in a later analysis. When analyzed later, a missense DCLRE1C variant was found to be linked to TCR beta V- and J-gene trimming.

The PCR made use of 60 Vbeta and 13 Jbeta primers. Method: immunoSEQ multiplex PCR; TCRdb's copy keeps in-frame clones and lacks some. The data show roughly 60,000 clones, and the top ten clones hold 3.6%. Details on this clone: Its antigen is currently unknown.

Sequenced material: PBMCs. The origin of this receptor is a woman aged 18 to 35 in good health and CMV-seronegative.

The CDR3 DNA reads TGTGCCAGCAGCTTACCGGGACAGCCGACCGCCTACGAGCAGTACTTC. It translates to CASSLPGQPTAYEQYF. This rearrangement joins TRBV11-2 to TRBJ2-7, with TRBD1 matching 7 bases. The CDR3 contains 16 residues. Germline loops: CDR1 SGHAT, CDR2 FQNNGV. Unmatched junction bases numbered 9, after V lost 2 bases and J lost 2 bases.